The 16 T cell receptor beta chains below were found in one sample sequenced in a study of cytomegalovirus exposure and HLA in healthy donors. PCR primers comprised 60 Vbeta and 13 Jbeta primers. The table came from immunoSEQ multiplex PCR; TCRdb's copy has only in-frame clones and leaves some out. Here the sample spans about 140,000 clones, around 79% being singletons. The sample taken for sequencing was PBMCs. The receptors come from a female donor in good health and CMV-seronegative.

V and J are TRBV7-3 and TRBJ2-7, with a possible D match to TRBD2 (6 bases). V lost 5 bases and J 3 bases, leaving 17 bases between the germline ends. Germline lookup yields CDR1 SGHTA and CDR2 FQGTGA. This CDR3 has 15 residues. The CDR3 DNA reads TGTGCCAGCAGCCCCGAGCCGGGACTTCACTACGAGCAGTACTTC. This translates into CASSPEPGLHYEQYF.

This CDR3 reads CASSYRDRNTEAFF. As DNA, the CDR3 is TGTGCCAGCAGTTACCGGGACAGGAACACTGAAGCTTTCTTT. This chain links TRBV28 with TRBJ1-1, with 7 bases matching TRBD1. Trimming cost V 4 bases and J 1 base; bases outside gene matches: 3. The germline V gene has CDR1 MDHEN and CDR2 SYDVKM. This CDR3 has 14 amino acids. The full variable domain, with the rest looked up from reference TRBV28 and TRBJ1-1, is DVKVTQSSRYLVKRTGEKVFLECVQDMDHENMFWYRQDPGLGLRLIYFSYDVKMKEKGDIPEGYSVSREKKERFSLILESASTNQTSMYLCASSYRDRNTEAFFGQGTRLTVV.

The V gene is TRBV7-9, the J gene TRBJ2-1; D not resolved. Germline values: CDR1 SEHNR, CDR2 FQNEAQ (reference sequence). CDR3 length equals 12 residues. Trimming removed 5 bases from V and 6 bases from J, with 8 bases in between. CDR3 coding DNA: TGTGCCAGCAGCCGAGGTGGCAATGAGCAGTTCTTC. Its translation is CASSRGGNEQFF.

This clone was recorded once. Compared with germline, one end of the junction differs, possibly owing to a read error. The gene calls are TRBV7-6 and TRBJ2-5; D not certain. CDR1 and CDR2 from the germline V gene are SGHVS and FNYEAQ. This CDR3 contains 14 residues. Written as DNA, the CDR3 is TGTGCCAGCAGCTTAAGAGCGCCCATAGAGGCCCAGTACTTC. Residues: CASSLRAPIEAQYF.

This chain connects TRBV2 to TRBJ1-1; TRBD1 might be the D (5 bases). The germline gives CDR1 SNHLY, CDR2 FYNNEI. V was cut by 8 bases and J by 5 bases, with 12 bases left in between. CDR3 length equals 12 residues. The CDR3 bases are TGTGCCAGCGGCGGGGGAGTAACTGAAGCTTTCTTT. Translation: CASGGGVTEAFF.

The chain carries TRBV5-6 and TRBJ2-3, with 7 bases fitting TRBD2. Germline CDR1 reads SGHDT; CDR2 reads YYEEEE. V lost 3 bases to trimming and J lost 7 bases; unmatched junction nucleotides: 11. There are 15 residues in the CDR3. The DNA of the CDR3 is TGTGCCAGCAGCTCCTCGGGGGGAGCCGTTAATACGCAGTATTTT. This gives the protein CASSSSGGAVNTQYF.

In this sample, this clone turned up a few times. The chain joins TRBV5-1 to TRBJ1-3; tentatively, D is TRBD1 (6 bases). Trimming took 4 bases from V and 3 from J, leaving 11 bases between them. The CDR3 is 14 residues long. Germline CDR1 and CDR2: SGHRS and YFSETQ. CDR3 amino acids: CASSEGEGGNTIYF. Here the CDR3 DNA reads TGCGCCAGCAGCGAGGGGGAAGGTGGAAACACCATATATTTT.

The V gene is TRBV4-1, the J gene TRBJ2-5; 7 bases line up with TRBD2. The J segment lost 3 bases and the V segment lost 1 base, leaving 2 bases of the junction unmatched. The CDR3 is 14 amino acids. The germline CDR1 and CDR2 sequences are MGHRA and YSYEKL. The CDR3 spells CASSQGDYKETQYF. CDR3 DNA sequence: TGCGCCAGCAGCCAAGGGGACTATAAAGAGACCCAGTACTTC.

This chain links TRBV5-6 with TRBJ2-7; weak D call: TRBD2 (7 bases). The CDR3 loop spans 15 amino acids. Trimming removed 4 bases from V and 7 bases from J, with 21 bases in between. Germline CDR1 SGHDT, CDR2 YYEEEE. The CDR3 bases are TGTGCCAGCAGCCCCCAGGTGGGGGGGCCAAATGAGCAGTACTTC. Amino acids: CASSPQVGGPNEQYF.

The chain uses TRBV4-3 and TRBJ2-3, with TRBD2 matching over 9 bases. Germline V gives CDR1 LGHNA, CDR2 YSLEER. The CDR3 covers 15 residues. Unmatched junction bases numbered 3, after V lost 1 base and J lost 4 bases. This CDR3 reads CASSQVGTSSDTQYF. Written as DNA, the CDR3 is TGCGCCAGCAGCCAAGTTGGGACTAGCTCAGATACGCAGTATTTT.

The chain links TRBV27 to TRBJ1-2; D not certain. Germline loops: CDR1 MNHEY, CDR2 SMNVEV (reference sequence). V was cut by 4 bases and J by 0 bases, with 9 bases left in between. This CDR3 is built from 14 residues. In nucleotides, the CDR3 is TGTGCCAGCAGTTGGACGGGGACTAACTATGGCTACACCTTC. Translation gives CASSWTGTNYGYTF.

The chain has TRBV6-5 and TRBJ2-1; the match to TRBD1 covers 10 bases. Germline-derived CDR1 and CDR2 are MNHEY and SVGAGI. The J segment lost 8 bases and the V segment lost 2 bases, leaving 6 bases of the junction unmatched. This CDR3 has 15 residues. This CDR3 reads CASSYRGQGVHEQFF. CDR3 DNA sequence: TGTGCCAGCAGTTACAGAGGACAGGGGGTACATGAGCAGTTCTTC.

This sequence joins TRBV27 and TRBJ2-7, with TRBD2 matching 9 bases. V was pared by 8 bases and J by 2 bases, with 7 bases of the junction left unmatched. CDR3 length: 14 residues. Germline V gene sequence: CDR1 MNHEY, CDR2 SMNVEV (reference sequence). CDR3 DNA sequence: TGTGCCAGCCGTAGCGGGAGTCCCGCCTACGAGCAGTACTTC. It codes for CASRSGSPAYEQYF.

This clone was seen just once. The rearrangement joins TRBV12-5 to TRBJ1-2; D remains ambiguous. Germline CDR1 is LGHNT and CDR2 is FRNRAP. V lost 2 bases and J 3 bases, leaving 4 bases between the germline ends. The CDR3 has 12 residues. As DNA, the CDR3 is TGTGCTAGTGGTTTGCAGGACTATGGCTACACCTTC. Translating gives CASGLQDYGYTF.

This clone was observed a handful of times. J is TRBJ1-1 and V is TRBV6-5; the D gene is possibly TRBD1 (6 bases). Trimming left V 2 bases short and J 1 base short, with 8 bases between. There are 14 residues in the CDR3. Germline assignment: CDR1 MNHEY and CDR2 SVGAGI. Here the CDR3 DNA reads TGTGCCAGCAGTTACCCAGGGGCGAACACTGAAGCTTTCTTT. Its translation is CASSYPGANTEAFF.

The V and J genes are TRBV19 and TRBJ1-1, with 9 bases lining up with TRBD1. Per the germline V gene, CDR1 is LNHDA and CDR2 is SQIVND (reference sequence). The CDR3 consists of 16 residues. V gave up 3 bases and J gave up 0 bases; unmatched junction bases: 5. Written as DNA, the CDR3 is TGTGCCAGTAGTATCCGGACAGGGGCCGTGAACACTGAAGCTTTCTTT. Amino acids: CASSIRTGAVNTEAFF.